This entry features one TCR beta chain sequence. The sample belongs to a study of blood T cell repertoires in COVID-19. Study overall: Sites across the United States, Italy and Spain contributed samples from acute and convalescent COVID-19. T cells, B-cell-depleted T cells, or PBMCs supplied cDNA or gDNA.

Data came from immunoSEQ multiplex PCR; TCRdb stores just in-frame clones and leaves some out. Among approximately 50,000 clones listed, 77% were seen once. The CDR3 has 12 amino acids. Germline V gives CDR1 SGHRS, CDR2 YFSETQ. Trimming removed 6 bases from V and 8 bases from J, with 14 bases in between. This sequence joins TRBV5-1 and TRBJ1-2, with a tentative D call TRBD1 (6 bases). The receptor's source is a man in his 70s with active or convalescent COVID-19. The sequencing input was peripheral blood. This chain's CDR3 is CASILWGGGYTF. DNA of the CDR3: TGCGCCAGCATCCTCTGGGGGGGCGGCTACACCTTC. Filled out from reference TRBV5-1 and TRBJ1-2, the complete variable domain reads KAGVTQTPRYLIKTRGQQVTLSCSPISGHRSVSWYQQTPGQGLQFLFEYFSETQRNKGNFPGRFSGRQFSNSRSEMNVSTLELGDSALYLCASILWGGGYTFGSGTRLTVV.